The 5 T cell receptor beta chains below come from one sample, sequenced in a study of regulatory T cells in long-lasting Graves disease. Time point: newly diagnosed GD, antithyroid drugs for less than 3 months. After RNA was extracted from PBMCs, the TCR library was made from it. In building TCR beta libraries, iRepertoire HTBI primers were used together with Arm-PCR of CDR3 regions. TCRdb reprocessed the multiplex PCR reads with MiXCR, giving one entry per CDR3 protein. Seen here are 420,000 or so distinct CDR3 sequences, about a sixth observed once, and the top ten hold about 23%. These data were also reused for a study on T cells in Graves' hyperthyroidism and ophthalmopathy.

Source: peripheral blood mononuclear cells (PBMCs), taken at new diagnosis, from a patient treated with antithyroid drugs. These receptors were taken from a woman aged 18-29 years with Graves disease.

This clonotype was seen repeatedly, ten times or more. The chain carries TRBV12-3 or TRBV12-4 and TRBJ2-7, with TRBD2 identical over 8 bases. V dropped 4 bases and J dropped 9; count of bases not matched to a gene: 14. The CDR3 loop spans 15 amino acids. The CDR3 spells CASSSSGRLAGGQYF. CDR3 DNA: TGTGCCAGCAGTTCCAGCGGGAGACTCGCTGGTGGGCAGTACTTC.

This clonotype showed up many times. The J gene is TRBJ2-2, the V gene TRBV7-6; D uncertain. V was shortened by 0 bases and J by 3 bases, with 14 bases between the two germline ends. Looked up from germline, CDR1 is SGHVS and CDR2 is FNYEAQ. The CDR3 contains 17 residues. The CDR3 here is CASSLALTTEYTGELFF. CDR3 bases: TGTGCCAGCAGCTTAGCACTTACGACTGAGTACACCGGGGAGCTGTTTTTT.

The chain joins TRBV14 to TRBJ2-4, with TRBD2 identical over 10 bases. The CDR3 runs 24 residues. Germline loops: CDR1 SGHDN, CDR2 FVKESK. J was trimmed by 5 bases and V by 2 bases; bases with no gene match: 30. In DNA, the CDR3 is TGTGCCAGCAGCCAAAGCCAGCGGGAGGGCCTCTCTCCCTCACCGCTAGCCCACGAAAACATTCAGTACTTC. It codes for CASSQSQREGLSPSPLAHENIQYF. Full variable domain (outside the CDR3, taken from reference TRBV14 and TRBJ2-4): EAGVTQFPSHSVIEKGQTVTLRCDPISGHDNLYWYRRVMGKEIKFLLHFVKESKQDESGMPNNRFLAERTGGTYSTLKVQPAELEDSGVYFCASSQSQREGLSPSPLAHENIQYFGAGTRLSVL.

This clonotype was seen a handful of times. This chain uses TRBV12-3 or TRBV12-4 with TRBJ2-7; D perhaps matches TRBD1 (5 bases). V lost 3 bases and J 1 base, leaving 13 bases between the germline ends. The CDR3 runs 15 residues. Here the CDR3 reads CASSFFTKGSYEQYF. The CDR3 DNA follows: TGTGCCAGCAGTTTTTTCACTAAGGGGTCCTACGAGCAGTACTTC.

This clonotype came up many times. The CDR3 DNA is TGTGCCAGCTCACCGGTAACAGAAAGGCTCAATGAGCAGTTCTTC. As protein: CASSPVTERLNEQFF. The rearrangement links TRBV18 to TRBJ2-1; no definite D call. V lost 3 bases and J lost 6, with 15 bases in between. The length of the CDR3 is 15 residues. From germline, CDR1 is KGHSH and CDR2 LQKENI.